A single sample is the source of the 15 T cell receptor beta chains below, sequenced in a study of cytomegalovirus exposure and HLA in healthy donors. The data were produced by immunoSEQ multiplex PCR, yet TCRdb's version contains in-frame clones alone and is incomplete. The sample contains more than 120,000 clones, about nine tenths of which appear only once. Sequencing was done on a sample of PBMCs. These receptors all come from a man between 18 and 35 years old in good health and CMV-seropositive.

For the CDR3, the DNA is TGTGCCAGTAGTATAAGTGACAGGGTCCCCGGGGAGCTGTTTTTT. Protein: CASSISDRVPGELFF. The gene calls are TRBV19 and TRBJ2-2; TRBD1 matches 7 bases. The CDR3 extends over 15 amino acids. The germline gives CDR1 LNHDA, CDR2 SQIVND (reference sequence). V lost 2 bases, J lost 6 bases, and 6 bases stayed unmatched.

This clone was observed a single time. The chain links TRBV27 to TRBJ1-5, with 9 positions matching TRBD1. V lost 5 bases to trimming and J lost 0 bases; unmatched junction nucleotides: 11. Germline V gene sequence: CDR1 MNHEY, CDR2 SMNVEV (reference sequence). The CDR3 length is 18 residues. The CDR3 DNA follows: TGTGCCAGCAGTCTCTCGGGACAGGGACCGAATAGCAATCAGCCCCAGCATTTT. This encodes CASSLSGQGPNSNQPQHF.

The chain carries TRBV18 and TRBJ2-5; maybe TRBD1 (5 bases). V was pared by 3 bases and J by 0 bases, with 8 bases between. CDR1 and CDR2 (germline): KGHSH, LQKENI. The CDR3 has 14 amino acids. In DNA, the CDR3 is TGTGCCAGCTCACCTCCAGGGAACCAAGAGACCCAGTACTTC. Residues: CASSPPGNQETQYF.

This chain joins TRBV18 and TRBJ2-3; 9 bases agree with TRBD2. This CDR3 has 15 amino acids. The germline V gene has CDR1 KGHSH and CDR2 LQKENI. V shed 8 bases, J shed 4 bases, and the junction held 10 bases outside the gene matches. DNA for the CDR3: TGTGCCAGCGTCCGTCAGCGGGAGGTGGCAGATACGCAGTATTTT. This encodes CASVRQREVADTQYF. Combining the CDR3 with reference TRBV18 and TRBJ2-3 gives the whole variable domain NAGVMQNPRHLVRRRGQEARLRCSPMKGHSHVYWYRQLPEEGLKFMVYLQKENIIDESGMPKERFSAEFPKEGPSILRIQQVVRGDSAAYFCASVRQREVADTQYFGPGTRLTVL.

The V gene is TRBV7-8, the J gene TRBJ1-1; D is unclear. The CDR3 runs to 14 residues. The germline gives CDR1 SGHVS, CDR2 FQNEAQ. The germline V and J ends were trimmed by 4 bases and 0 bases, with 9 bases remaining between them. The CDR3 nucleotides are TGTGCCAGCAGCTACAGACGGATGAACACTGAAGCTTTCTTT. Its translation is CASSYRRMNTEAFF.

This chain joins TRBV6-6 and TRBJ2-3; 7 positions agree with TRBD2. The V segment lost 7 bases and the J segment 2 bases; nucleotides outside the gene matches: 6. The germline CDR1 and CDR2 sequences are MNHNY and SVGAGI (reference sequence). This CDR3 comprises 14 residues. The CDR3, as DNA: TGTGCCAGCACGCAGCGGGGCTACACAGATACGCAGTATTTT. It codes for CASTQRGYTDTQYF.

The chain carries TRBV11-3 and TRBJ2-5; D call uncertain. Germline assignment: CDR1 SGHNT and CDR2 YENEEA. The CDR3 length is 15 residues. The V and J ends lost 1 base and 1 base respectively, with 10 bases between them. The CDR3 bases are TGTGCCAGCAGCTTAGGCTTTGGCCTCCAAGAGACCCAGTACTTC. Its protein is CASSLGFGLQETQYF. The whole variable domain, filled in from reference TRBV11-3 and TRBJ2-5, reads EAGVVQSPRYKIIEKKQPVAFWCNPISGHNTLYWYLQNLGQGPELLIRYENEEAVDDSQLPKDRFSAERLKGVDSTLKIQPAELGDSAVYLCASSLGFGLQETQYFGPGTRLLVL.

The gene calls are TRBV11-2 and TRBJ2-1; 7 bases are shared with TRBD2. Trimming cost V 3 bases and J 0 bases; bases outside gene matches: 8. Germline-derived CDR1 and CDR2 are SGHAT and FQNNGV. The CDR3 length is 17 residues. The chain's CDR3 is CASSFSPGTNSYNEQFF. The CDR3 nucleotides read TGTGCCAGCAGCTTTTCCCCTGGGACTAACTCCTACAATGAGCAGTTCTTC.

The chain couples TRBV6-5 to TRBJ2-7, with 7 bases aligning to TRBD2. Germline lookup yields CDR1 MNHEY and CDR2 SVGAGI. The CDR3 spans 16 residues. V lost 0 bases to trimming and J lost 0 bases; unmatched junction nucleotides: 5. The CDR3 region has the DNA TGTGCCAGCAGTTACTCCGGGACTACCAGCTCCTACGAGCAGTACTTC. Its protein is CASSYSGTTSSYEQYF.

CDR3 nucleotides: TGCGCCAGCAGCCCTCGACTAGTTAACACCGGGGAGCTGTTTTTT. This gives the protein CASSPRLVNTGELFF. V usage is TRBV5-1 and J usage is TRBJ2-2; tentative D call: TRBD2 (6 bases). V gave up 4 bases and J gave up 2 bases, with 12 bases separating them. The V gene's germline CDR1 is SGHRS and CDR2 YFSETQ. The CDR3 has 15 amino acids.

The genes are TRBV30 and TRBJ2-7; 8 bases map to TRBD1. The CDR3 totals 15 residues. In germline, CDR1 is GTSNPN, CDR2 SVGIG (reference sequence). With V trimmed by 2 bases and J by 2 bases, 8 bases remained unmatched. This CDR3 is CAWSTMTGAAYEQYF. In DNA, the CDR3 is TGTGCCTGGAGTACCATGACAGGGGCGGCCTACGAGCAGTACTTC.

The chain couples TRBV4-1 to TRBJ2-3, with 8 bases lining up with TRBD2. This CDR3 is built from 15 residues. Per the germline V gene, CDR1 is MGHRA and CDR2 is YSYEKL. The V and J ends lost 1 base and 0 bases, in that order; junction bases with no gene match: 0. CDR3 protein: CASSQVAGSTDTQYF. In nucleotides, the CDR3 is TGCGCCAGCAGCCAAGTAGCGGGAAGCACAGATACGCAGTATTTT.

V usage is TRBV11-3 and J usage is TRBJ1-5; D unclear. V lost 1 base and J lost 4, with 8 bases in between. The CDR3 loop spans 14 amino acids. CDR1 and CDR2 from the germline V gene are SGHNT and YENEEA. CDR3 in amino acids: CASSLGRFNQPQHF. CDR3 coding DNA: TGTGCCAGCAGCTTAGGCCGGTTTAATCAGCCCCAGCATTTT.

The sample holds a few counts of this clone. The V call is TRBV5-5, the J call TRBJ2-7; the D is unclear. CDR3 size: 15 residues. Germline V gene sequence: CDR1 SGHKS, CDR2 YYEKEE (reference sequence). The V gene lost 0 bases and the J gene lost 0 bases, with 10 bases spanning the gap. CDR3 in amino acids: CASSLERWSSYEQYF. The CDR3 bases are TGTGCCAGCAGCTTGGAAAGGTGGAGCTCCTACGAGCAGTACTTC. The full variable domain, in which reference TRBV5-5 and TRBJ2-7 provide the parts outside the CDR3, is DAGVTQSPTHLIKTRGQQVTLRCSPISGHKSVSWYQQVLGQGPQFIFQYYEKEERGRGNFPDRFSARQFPNYSSELNVNALLLGDSALYLCASSLERWSSYEQYFGPGTRLTVT.

The chain links TRBV7-6 to TRBJ1-1; TRBD1 matches 9 bases. The CDR3 totals 15 residues. Germline CDR1 and CDR2: SGHVS and FNYEAQ. The V and J ends lost 3 bases and 1 base, in that order; junction bases with no gene match: 3. CDR3 in amino acids: CASSLEGQGNTEAFF. In nucleotides, the CDR3 is TGTGCCAGCAGCTTGGAGGGACAGGGGAACACTGAAGCTTTCTTT.